The 15 T cell receptor beta chains listed next were all sequenced from one sample in a study of blood T cell repertoires in COVID-19. This table comes from immunoSEQ multiplex PCR, and its TCRdb copy is limited to in-frame clones, with some not included. Here the sample spans some 250,000 clones, about 90% being singletons. Specimen: PBMCs or T cells enriched from blood (not recorded which). The receptors come from a human donor in a cohort exposed to, infected with or recovered from COVID-19 (not recorded which). The donor label of this sample is uncertain.

This clone was found a few times. V gene TRBV11-2 combines with J gene TRBJ2-7; D not certain. The CDR3 has 15 residues. Per the germline V gene, CDR1 is SGHAT and CDR2 is FQNNGV. V was pared by 5 bases and J by 3 bases, with 17 bases between. In DNA, the CDR3 is TGTGCCAGCAGCCCCGTGGGCGAAGGTAACTACGAGCAGTACTTC. This sequence encodes CASSPVGEGNYEQYF.

The rearrangement links TRBV4-2 to TRBJ2-3; 7 nucleotides match TRBD1. Per the germline V gene, CDR1 is LGHNA and CDR2 is YNFKEQ. Unmatched junction bases numbered 6, after V lost 0 bases and J lost 6 bases. The length of the CDR3 is 15 residues. The CDR3 loop is CASSQDGQEVDTQYF. The CDR3 coding sequence is TGTGCCAGCAGCCAAGATGGACAGGAGGTGGATACGCAGTATTTT.

This clone was counted only a few times. The gene calls are TRBV9 and TRBJ1-3; no clear D gene. Germline V gene data show CDR1 as SGDLS and CDR2 as YYNGEE. This CDR3 comprises 17 residues. Trimming stripped 0 bases from V and 4 bases from J, with 17 bases between. The CDR3 bases are TGTGCCAGCAGCGTAGACGTCAAGGGAGGAAGCGGAAACACCATATATTTT. Translating gives CASSVDVKGGSGNTIYF.

This clone was counted between two and nine times. This sequence joins TRBV3-1 (or the pseudogene TRBV3-2) and TRBJ1-6; D is uncertain. Germline V gene sequence: CDR1 LGHDT, CDR2 YNNKEL (reference sequence). The V and J ends lost 2 bases and 7 bases respectively, with 12 bases between them. The CDR3 is made up of 15 amino acids. CDR3 in amino acids: CASSQRMGSNSPLHF. CDR3 coding DNA: TGTGCCAGCAGCCAACGGATGGGCTCCAATTCACCCCTCCACTTT.

This rearrangement joins TRBV5-4 to TRBJ1-5, with D perhaps matching TRBD1 (5 bases). The germline V and J ends were trimmed by 0 bases and 9 bases, with 13 bases remaining between them. The length of the CDR3 is 14 residues. Germline CDR1 reads SGHNT; CDR2 reads YYREEE (reference sequence). The CDR3 bases are TGTGCCAGCAGCTTGGAGCCGACAGAGCCGCCCCAGCATTTT. Protein product: CASSLEPTEPPQHF.

V gene TRBV5-1 combines with J gene TRBJ1-3; tentative D call: TRBD1 (6 bases). The V end was cut by 3 bases, the J end by 4 bases, with 8 bases between. CDR3 length: 13 amino acids. Germline values: CDR1 SGHRS, CDR2 YFSETQ. CDR3 region: CASSYGQGNTIYF. DNA of the CDR3: TGCGCCAGCAGCTATGGACAGGGAAACACCATATATTTT.

The rearrangement links TRBV4-1 to TRBJ1-4, with D perhaps TRBD1 (5 bases). The CDR3 length is 13 residues. The V gene lost 8 bases and the J gene lost 4 bases, with 11 bases spanning the gap. CDR1 and CDR2 from the germline V gene are MGHRA and YSYEKL. The CDR3 sequence is CASGGGFNEKLFF. CDR3 coding DNA: TGCGCCAGCGGCGGGGGGTTTAATGAAAAACTGTTTTTT.

This chain's CDR3 is CASSPLTGDYGYTF. In DNA, the CDR3 is TGTGCCAGCTCACCACTTACAGGGGACTATGGCTACACCTTC. The chain combines TRBV18 with TRBJ1-2; 7 bases match TRBD1. Per germline, CDR1 KGHSH and CDR2 LQKENI. The V and J ends lost 1 base and 3 bases, in that order; junction bases with no gene match: 2. CDR3 length equals 14 residues.

The chain employs TRBV9 and TRBJ2-2; maybe TRBD1 (6 bases). V shed 10 bases and J shed 4 bases, with 14 bases lying between them. The CDR3 has 13 amino acids. In germline, CDR1 is SGDLS, CDR2 YYNGEE. The CDR3 sequence: CAANQGGTGELFF. As DNA, the CDR3 is TGTGCCGCTAACCAAGGGGGCACCGGGGAGCTGTTTTTT.

The chain employs TRBV7-2 and TRBJ1-1; TRBD1 aligns across 9 bases. The trim removed 5 bases at V and 0 bases at J, leaving 10 bases unmatched. CDR1 is SGHTA, CDR2 FQGNSA, per germline. The length of the CDR3 is 17 residues. CDR3 region: CASSLGTGQPLNTEAFF. For the CDR3, the DNA is TGTGCCAGCAGCCTCGGGACAGGGCAGCCCTTGAACACTGAAGCTTTCTTT.

The genes are TRBV5-8 and TRBJ1-1; 8 nucleotides agree with TRBD1. CDR3 size: 14 residues. J gave up 4 bases and V 4 bases, and 6 bases lay outside the gene matches. Per germline, CDR1 SGHTS and CDR2 YDEGEE. CDR3 loop: CASSKGQGGTEAFF. The DNA for the CDR3 is TGTGCCAGCAGCAAAGGACAGGGCGGCACTGAAGCTTTCTTT. Together with reference TRBV5-8 and TRBJ1-1, the CDR3 gives the full variable domain: EAGVTQSPTHLIKTRGQQATLRCSPISGHTSVYWYQQALGLGLQFLLWYDEGEERNRGNFPPRFSGRQFPNYSSELNVNALELEDSALYLCASSKGQGGTEAFFGQGTRLTVV.

The rearrangement links TRBV27 to TRBJ1-2; D possibly corresponds to TRBD1 (5 bases). The CDR3 runs 14 residues. Germline values: CDR1 MNHEY, CDR2 SMNVEV (reference sequence). The ends were cut back, 2 bases at V and 9 bases at J, with 16 bases in the middle. The CDR3 DNA follows: TGTGCCAGCAGTTTACTCCCGCCCCAGGGTAGCTACACCTTC. Amino acids: CASSLLPPQGSYTF.

The rearrangement links TRBV29-1 to TRBJ2-5, with unresolved D. This CDR3 is 10 amino acids long. Trimming took 4 bases from V and 4 from J, leaving 4 bases between them. Germline values: CDR1 SQVTM, CDR2 ANQGSEA. In nucleotides, the CDR3 is TGCAGCGTTGGTCTAGAGACCCAGTACTTC. Translated: CSVGLETQYF.

The chain links TRBV9 to TRBJ1-2; 8 bases fit TRBD1. CDR1 is SGDLS and CDR2 is YYNGEE in the germline V gene. CDR3 length equals 16 residues. J lost 3 bases, V lost 4 bases, and 11 bases had no gene match. In nucleotides, the CDR3 is TGTGCCAGCAGCCCCAGGGGGCAGGAGGAATACTATGGCTACACCTTC. As protein: CASSPRGQEEYYGYTF.

The rearrangement joins TRBV18 to TRBJ1-2; 12 bases fit TRBD1. The germline V gene has CDR1 KGHSH and CDR2 LQKENI. This CDR3 has 20 amino acids. After removal of 3 bases from V and 4 bases from J, the junction contained 18 bases not matched to a gene. Here the CDR3 DNA reads TGTGCCAGCTCACCTGGGACGAACCGGGACAGGGGGCTTGACCGCTATGGCTACACCTTC. It is translated as CASSPGTNRDRGLDRYGYTF.